The clone carrying this T cell receptor (beta chain) appeared many times. Relative to the germline gene, one junction end is altered; a read error may explain this. CDR1 is MNHNS and CDR2 is SASEGT in the germline V gene. The CDR3 loop spans 16 amino acids. This sample was taken from a study of T cells after yellow fever vaccination. TCRdb analysed the 5' RACE reads with MiXCR anew, one entry per CDR3 protein. The sample lists about 200,000 distinct CDR3 sequences; more than 3% were seen once. The sequences come from CD4+ T cells sorted from PBMCs, collected 10 days after the yellow fever booster vaccination. The rearrangement joins TRBV6-1 to TRBJ2-3, with 12 bases that match TRBD1. This sequence was found in a man aged 18 to 29 who received the YFV17D yellow fever vaccine. The CDR3 bases are TGTGCCAGCAAGGATACCGGGACAGGGGGCACGGATACGCAGTATTTT. Translating it yields CASKDTGTGGTDTQYF.